Included here is one TCR beta chain sequence, with context. Sequenced by immunoSEQ multiplex PCR; TCRdb stores in-frame clones only, minus some. The sample lists around 21,000 clones, more than 70% occurring once. Looked up from germline, CDR1 is MNHNS and CDR2 is SASEGT. Trimming took off 1 base at V and 5 bases at J, with 20 bases between the two ends. The CDR3 covers 17 residues. This sample is drawn from a study of PD-1 and CTLA-4 blockade in melanoma. This receptor was identified in a human donor with melanoma. The material sequenced was CD8+ T cells from peripheral blood, taken before anti-PD-1 treatment. This chain connects TRBV6-1 to TRBJ1-1; perhaps TRBD1 as D (5 bases). DNA for the CDR3: TGTGCCAGCAGTGAAGGTGGCCTCCTAGTAAGGGGAACTGAAGCTTTCTTT. It encodes CASSEGGLLVRGTEAFF.